This T cell receptor beta chain comes out of a study of T cell responses to AZD1222 COVID-19 vaccine. A note on this clone: The antigen is not known.

General study results and limits: The sample set comprised mostly white British donors with more females, and clonal diversity was possibly underestimated.

Only in-frame clones appear in the TCRdb table, and some are missing; sequencing was by immunoSEQ multiplex PCR. The sample holds approximately 130,000 clones, over 90% seen once. In germline, CDR1 is SNHLY, CDR2 FYNNEI. The CDR3 sequence is 14 residues long. Trimming removed 6 bases at V and 7 bases at J, with 18 bases between. Material: peripheral blood, obtained on day 0 of AZD1222 vaccination. This TCR came from an adult in good health. The chain combines TRBV2 with TRBJ2-5; no firm D call. The CDR3 loop reads CASRSTASGSTQYF. As DNA, the CDR3 is TGTGCCAGCAGATCCACAGCCTCCGGATCGACCCAGTACTTC.